This T cell receptor beta chain was recovered during a study of T cells in Graves' hyperthyroidism and ophthalmopathy. Study as a whole: Peripheral blood samples were taken at initial diagnosis, prior to any treatment.

Ten or more counts support this clonotype. Its antigen is as yet unknown. Study-wide findings and caveats: Separation of ophthalmopathy from stable hyperthyroidism was achieved by a 13 V-J model. Ophthalmopathy onset followed model prediction by a median roughly six months. The majority of expanded thyroid clonotypes above 0.001 also appeared in blood.

Germline CDR1 SEHNR, CDR2 FQNEAQ (reference sequence). After removal of 9 bases from V and 1 base from J, the junction contained 2 bases not matched to a gene. This CDR3 has 13 residues. Amplification yielded TCR beta CDR3 regions, with RNA transcripts as the source. Researchers ran a first-round RT-PCR on the TCR CDR3 using the HTBI primer set. In TCRdb, the multiplex PCR reads were re-called with MiXCR into one record per CDR3 protein. The table records nearly 600,000 distinct CDR3 sequences, more than 11% of them present only once. Sequencing was performed on blood. The rearrangement joins TRBV7-9 to TRBJ2-1, with 8 positions matching TRBD2. The sequence was obtained from a woman in her twenties or thirties with Graves' hyperthyroidism that later progressed to Graves' ophthalmopathy. This chain's CDR3 is CASGGRSYNEQFF. The CDR3 DNA is TGTGCCAGTGGCGGGAGGTCCTACAATGAGCAGTTCTTC.